This T cell receptor (beta chain) was retrieved from a study of response to subunit inactivated influenza vaccine. TCRdb re-called the RT-PCR reads with MiXCR, one entry per CDR3 protein. There are roughly 710,000 distinct CDR3 sequences in the sample; 13% to 15% occur only once, and less than 9% lies in the top ten. The source of this sequence is a man between 50 and 59 years old who received an inactivated influenza vaccine. The sample was PBMCs from blood, taken 14 days before vaccination.

The CDR3 protein is CASKTGQGLQETQYF. The CDR3 nucleotides read TGTGCCAGCAAAACGGGACAGGGCCTCCAAGAGACCCAGTACTTC. V is TRBV6-1 and J is TRBJ2-5, with TRBD1 identical over 9 bases. CDR1 and CDR2 from the germline V gene are MNHNS and SASEGT. The ends lost 7 bases at V and 1 base at J; junction bases unmatched: 7. The CDR3 extends over 15 amino acids.